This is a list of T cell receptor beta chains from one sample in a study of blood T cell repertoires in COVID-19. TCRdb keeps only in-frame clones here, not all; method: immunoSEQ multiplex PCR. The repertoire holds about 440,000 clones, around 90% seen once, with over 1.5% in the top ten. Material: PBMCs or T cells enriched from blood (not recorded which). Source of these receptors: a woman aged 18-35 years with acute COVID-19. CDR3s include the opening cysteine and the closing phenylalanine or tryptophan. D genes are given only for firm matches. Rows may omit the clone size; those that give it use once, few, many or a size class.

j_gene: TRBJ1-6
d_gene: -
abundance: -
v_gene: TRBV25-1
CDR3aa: CAAEGPLHF
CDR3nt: TGTGCCGCGGAGGGGCCCCTCCACTTT

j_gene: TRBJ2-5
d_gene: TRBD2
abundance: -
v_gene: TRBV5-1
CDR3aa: CASQRSGTTQETQYF
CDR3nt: TGCGCCAGCCAACGATCCGGGACTACACAAGAGACCCAGTACTTC

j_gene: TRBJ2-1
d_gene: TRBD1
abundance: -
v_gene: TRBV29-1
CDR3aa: CSTWTGGNEQFF
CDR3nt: TGCAGCACCTGGACAGGGGGCAATGAGCAGTTCTTC

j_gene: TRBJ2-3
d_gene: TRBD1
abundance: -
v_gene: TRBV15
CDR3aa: CATSRGRDRGTDTQYF
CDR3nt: TGTGCCACCAGCAGAGGTCGGGACAGGGGCACAGATACGCAGTATTTT

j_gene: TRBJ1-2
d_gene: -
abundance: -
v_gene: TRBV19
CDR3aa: CASNQEPYGYTF
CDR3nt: TGTGCCAGTAACCAGGAACCCTATGGCTACACCTTC

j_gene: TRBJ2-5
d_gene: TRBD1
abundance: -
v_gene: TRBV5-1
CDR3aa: CASSQGGEETQYF
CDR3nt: TGCGCCAGCAGCCAAGGGGGCGAGGAGACCCAGTACTTC

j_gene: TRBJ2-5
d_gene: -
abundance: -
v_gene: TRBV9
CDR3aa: CASSPRGDYEETQYF
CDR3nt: TGTGCCAGCAGCCCAAGGGGGGACTACGAAGAGACCCAGTACTTC

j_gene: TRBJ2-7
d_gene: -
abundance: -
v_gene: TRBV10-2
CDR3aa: CASSDYYYEQYF
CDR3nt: TGCGCCAGCAGTGACTACTATTACGAGCAGTACTTC

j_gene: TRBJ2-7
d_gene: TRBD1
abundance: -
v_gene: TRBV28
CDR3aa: CASSGRDRRTYEQYF
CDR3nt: TGTGCCAGCAGTGGCCGGGACAGGAGGACCTACGAGCAGTACTTC

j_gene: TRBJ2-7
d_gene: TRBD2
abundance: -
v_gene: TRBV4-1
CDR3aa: CASSHPTSGGSYEQYF
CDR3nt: TGCGCCAGCAGCCACCCAACTAGCGGGGGCTCCTACGAGCAGTACTTC

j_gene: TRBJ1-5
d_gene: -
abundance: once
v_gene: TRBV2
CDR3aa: CASTPGNNQPQHF
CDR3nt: TGTGCCAGCACCCCAGGGAACAATCAGCCCCAGCATTTT

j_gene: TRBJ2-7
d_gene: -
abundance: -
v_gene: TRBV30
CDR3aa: CAWSETVVYEQYF
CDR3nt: TGTGCCTGGAGTGAGACAGTTGTCTACGAGCAGTACTTC

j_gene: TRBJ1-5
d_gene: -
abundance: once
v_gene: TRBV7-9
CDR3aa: CASSPGVGQPQHF
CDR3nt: TGTGCCAGCAGCCCCGGGGTGGGTCAGCCCCAGCATTTT

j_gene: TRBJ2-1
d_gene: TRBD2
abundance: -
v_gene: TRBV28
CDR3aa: CASSGLAGGTYNEQFF
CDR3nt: TGTGCCAGCAGCGGGTTAGCGGGGGGTACCTACAATGAGCAGTTCTTC

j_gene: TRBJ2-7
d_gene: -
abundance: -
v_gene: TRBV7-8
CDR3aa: CASSLEGLLYEQYF
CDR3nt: TGTGCCAGCAGTCTCGAGGGCCTGCTTTACGAGCAGTACTTC

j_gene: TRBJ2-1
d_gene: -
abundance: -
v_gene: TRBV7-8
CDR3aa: CASSRSPPSYNEQFF
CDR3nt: TGTGCCAGCAGCCGAAGCCCCCCCTCCTACAATGAGCAGTTCTTC

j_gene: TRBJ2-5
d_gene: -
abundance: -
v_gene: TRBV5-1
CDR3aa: CASSLPGGAGTQYF
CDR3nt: TGCGCCAGCAGCTTGCCCGGAGGCGCTGGGACCCAGTACTTC

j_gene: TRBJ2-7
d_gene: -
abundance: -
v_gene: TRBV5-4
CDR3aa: CASSLRGRSYEQYF
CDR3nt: TGTGCCAGCAGCCTCAGGGGAAGGTCCTACGAGCAGTACTTC

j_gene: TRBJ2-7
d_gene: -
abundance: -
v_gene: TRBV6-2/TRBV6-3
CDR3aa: CASSYVRRSYEQYF
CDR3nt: TGTGCCAGCAGTTACGTGCGGAGATCCTACGAGCAGTACTTC

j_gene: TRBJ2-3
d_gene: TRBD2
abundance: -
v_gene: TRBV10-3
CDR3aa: CAISAGRGVSTDTQYF
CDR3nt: TGTGCCATCAGTGCGGGGCGGGGGGTGAGCACAGATACGCAGTATTTT

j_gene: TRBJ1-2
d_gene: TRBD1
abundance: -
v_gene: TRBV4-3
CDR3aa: CASSQSTGPYGYTF
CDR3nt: TGCGCCAGCAGCCAATCGACAGGGCCCTATGGCTACACCTTC

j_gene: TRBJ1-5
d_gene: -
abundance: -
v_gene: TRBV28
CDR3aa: CASSPGQISNQPQHF
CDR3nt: TGTGCCAGCAGTCCGGGACAAATTAGCAATCAGCCCCAGCATTTT

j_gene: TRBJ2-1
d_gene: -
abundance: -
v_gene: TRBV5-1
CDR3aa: CASSLGSGSYNEQFF
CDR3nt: TGCGCCAGCAGCTTGGGATCGGGATCCTACAATGAGCAGTTCTTC

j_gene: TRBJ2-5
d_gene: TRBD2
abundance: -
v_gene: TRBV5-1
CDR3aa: CASSPPSGGPSETQYF
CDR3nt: TGCGCCAGCAGCCCCCCTAGCGGGGGGCCCAGCGAGACCCAGTACTTC

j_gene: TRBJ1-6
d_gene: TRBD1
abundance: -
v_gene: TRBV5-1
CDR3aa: CASSPPDRGSPLHF
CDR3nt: TGCGCCAGCAGCCCCCCGGACAGGGGCTCACCCCTCCACTTT

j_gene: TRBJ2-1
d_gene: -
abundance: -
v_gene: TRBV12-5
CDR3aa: CASGLNEYNEQFF
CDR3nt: TGTGCTAGTGGTTTGAACGAGTACAATGAGCAGTTCTTC

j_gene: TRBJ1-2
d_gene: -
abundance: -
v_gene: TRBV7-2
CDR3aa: CASSLFPEGGGYGYTF
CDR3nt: TGTGCCAGCAGCTTATTTCCAGAGGGCGGAGGCTATGGCTACACCTTC

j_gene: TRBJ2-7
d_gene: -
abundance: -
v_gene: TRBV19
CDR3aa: CASSSYGGETYEQYF
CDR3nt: TGTGCCAGTAGTTCCTACGGAGGAGAAACCTACGAGCAGTACTTC

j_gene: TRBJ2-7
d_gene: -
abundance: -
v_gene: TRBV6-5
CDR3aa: CASSYLGGQEQYF
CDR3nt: TGTGCCAGCAGTTACCTGGGGGGGCAAGAGCAGTACTTC

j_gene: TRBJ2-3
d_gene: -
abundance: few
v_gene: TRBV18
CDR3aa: CASSPPRDSYTDTQYF
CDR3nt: TGTGCCAGCTCACCACCCAGAGACTCTTACACAGATACGCAGTATTTT

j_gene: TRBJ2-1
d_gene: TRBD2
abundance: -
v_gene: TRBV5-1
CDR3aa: CASSLMTSGNEQFF
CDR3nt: TGCGCCAGCAGCTTAATGACTAGCGGTAATGAGCAGTTCTTC

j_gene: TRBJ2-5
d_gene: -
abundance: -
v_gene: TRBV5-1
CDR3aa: CASSLALGAETQYF
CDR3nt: TGCGCCAGCAGCTTGGCCTTAGGGGCGGAGACCCAGTACTTC

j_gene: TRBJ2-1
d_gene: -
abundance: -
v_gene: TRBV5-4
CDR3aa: CASSTDGVSSYNEQFF
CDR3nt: TGTGCCAGCAGCACGGACGGGGTAAGCTCCTACAATGAGCAGTTCTTC

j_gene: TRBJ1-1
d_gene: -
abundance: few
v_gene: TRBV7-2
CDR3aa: CASSSRGTEAFF
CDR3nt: TGTGCCAGCAGCTCCAGGGGTACTGAAGCTTTCTTT

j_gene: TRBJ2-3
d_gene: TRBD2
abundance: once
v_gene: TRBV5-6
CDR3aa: CASSGGTSVSTDTQYF
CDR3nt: TGTGCCAGCAGCGGCGGGACTAGCGTTAGCACAGATACGCAGTATTTT

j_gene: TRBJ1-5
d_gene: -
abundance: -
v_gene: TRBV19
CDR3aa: CASSIAGLSNQPQHF
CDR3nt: TGTGCCAGTAGTATAGCGGGTCTAAGCAATCAGCCCCAGCATTTT

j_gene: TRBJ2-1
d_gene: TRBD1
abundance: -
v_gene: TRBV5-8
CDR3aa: CASSFGGGTADNEQFF
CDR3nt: TGTGCCAGCAGCTTCGGAGGTGGGACAGCGGACAATGAGCAGTTCTTC

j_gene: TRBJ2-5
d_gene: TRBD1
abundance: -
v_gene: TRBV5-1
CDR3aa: CASSFGTGEGTQYF
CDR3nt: TGCGCCAGCAGCTTTGGGACAGGCGAAGGGACCCAGTACTTC

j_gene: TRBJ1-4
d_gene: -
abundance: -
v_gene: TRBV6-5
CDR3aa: CASRYEEKLFF
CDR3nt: TGTGCCAGCCGTTACGAGGAAAAACTGTTTTTT

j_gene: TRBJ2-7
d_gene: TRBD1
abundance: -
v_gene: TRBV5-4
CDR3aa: CASTLTGTESYEQYF
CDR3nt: TGTGCCAGCACGTTAACCGGGACAGAATCCTACGAGCAGTACTTC

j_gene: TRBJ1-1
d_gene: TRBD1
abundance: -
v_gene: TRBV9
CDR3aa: CASSDPPGQGITEAFF
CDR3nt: TGTGCCAGCAGCGATCCCCCGGGACAGGGGATCACTGAAGCTTTCTTT

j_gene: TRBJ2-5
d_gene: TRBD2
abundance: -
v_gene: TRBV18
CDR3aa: CASSPRNGGAEETQYF
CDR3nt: TGTGCCAGCTCACCACGAAACGGGGGGGCGGAGGAGACCCAGTACTTC

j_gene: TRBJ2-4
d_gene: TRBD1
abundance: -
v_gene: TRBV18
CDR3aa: CASSNGQGAQNIQYF
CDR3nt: TGTGCCAGCTCAAACGGACAGGGGGCGCAAAACATTCAGTACTTC

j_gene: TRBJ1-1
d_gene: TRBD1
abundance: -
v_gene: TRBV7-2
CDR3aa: CASSTGGNTEAFF
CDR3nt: TGTGCCAGCAGCACAGGGGGCAACACTGAAGCTTTCTTT